The clone carrying this TCR beta chain was recorded a few times. Its antigen is unknown. This record comes from a study of naive and memory T cell subsets. The study's findings and limits: TCR transcript changes with activation or differentiation may affect this RNA method. Higher TCR numbers at tuberculin sites reflect T cell infiltration, per interpretation. TCRs were reportedly recovered from both biopsy types, mostly tuberculin test sites.

The treatment is: skin biopsy from PPD injection site in Mantoux-positive individual. TCR cDNA received a 3' ligated oligonucleotide that carried a UMI. Reverse transcription used DNase-treated unsorted total RNA, aiming for roughly 1 to 1000 ng. The SP2 primer and nested alpha and beta constant region primers amplified ligated cDNA in four rounds. A single record per CDR3 protein comes from TCRdb applying MiXCR to the UMI-ligation and nested PCR reads. The table records 20,000 to 25,000 distinct CDR3 sequences, 6% of them present only once. This TCR came from an adult in good health. Sequenced material: skin, taken from a tuberculin skin test site.

The CDR3 region is CASSLNYEQYF. DNA of the CDR3: TGTGCCAGCAGCTTAAACTACGAGCAGTACTTC. The rearrangement uses TRBV5-6 and TRBJ2-7; D unclear. CDR1 SGHDT and CDR2 YYEEEE come from the germline V gene. Trimming removed 2 bases from V and 3 bases from J, with 3 bases in between. The CDR3 contains 11 residues.